The present T cell receptor beta chain was sequenced within a study of naive and memory T cell subsets (dated by TCRdb to the late 2010s). In terms of the full investigation: The figure summarizing the skin biopsy and whole blood samples listed approximately ten blood donors, 7 tuberculin skin test biopsies and 3 saline control biopsies. PCR2 was typically run as a SYBR Green qPCR and stopped at a set threshold, although low-input samples could use end-point PCR of around 6 cycles instead.

V is pruned by 5 bases and J by 6 bases, leaving 3 bases of the junction without a gene match. Inclusive of the bounding cysteine and phenylalanine, the CDR3 is 13 residues long. Of all the DNA, just the CDR3 is kept, 39 bases in frame from base 1. CDR1 and CDR2 were assigned from the germline V gene (reference sequence) as SSHAT and FNYEAQ. Library generation was performed with 5' RACE. The ligated cDNA was amplified in four rounds of PCR with nested alpha and beta constant region primers together with the SP2 primer. TCR RNA was reverse transcribed with SuperScript IV using alpha and beta constant region primers for the blood and skin samples. An oligonucleotide carrying the Illumina SP2 primer and a UMI was ligated to the cDNA 3' end using T4 RNA ligase 1. The 12-nucleotide UMI was composed of two random hexamers separated by an eight-base spacer, which was included to prevent hairpin formation. TCR alpha and beta chain libraries were processed separately from the second PCR onward, with dual indexing for multiplexing. After pooling, the indexed libraries were analyzed by capillary electrophoresis and sequenced on either an Illumina MiSeq or NextSeq. PhiX DNA at roughly 5-7% was spiked into libraries to increase base diversity and improve cluster recognition. Per the source publication's procedure: Demultiplexor pulled UMIs out of read 2, joined the UMIs with the TCR sequence from read 1, and separated reads according to sample indices. Decombinator identified V and J genes and V-J junctions and gave each TCR a five-part identifier that included V and J deletions. Collapsinator used UMIs to correct sequencing errors and PCR amplification heterogeneity, producing a UMI-based abundance for each TCR. CDR3Translator converted identifiers to nucleotide sequence, translated to amino acids, and extracted CDR3 regions using terminal motifs. Error-corrected alpha and beta TCR counts from blood and skin were compared after normalization to input RNA amount. TCRdb reprocessed the public reads (quality trimming at Q25 with fastp, clone calling with MiXCR) and kept in-frame beta chains. When rows share a CDR3 protein, they turn into one entry using the most common DNA and genes. These V and J calls derive from TCRdb rather than the authors' analysis. The sample table holds roughly 56,000 distinct CDR3 sequences, of which around 7.7% were seen once. The ten top clones hold 8.5% to 10% of the sample.

Results and caveats for the whole study, not just this receptor: The RNA-based method was acknowledged as potentially sensitive to TCR transcript changes with T cell activation and differentiation.

A robust, sensitive protocol for the amplification, sequencing and analysis of TCRs was described in the study, in which 3' ligation of a UMI-containing oligonucleotide to TCR cDNA was used. For whole blood analysis, around 2.4 ml of peripheral blood was drawn from adult healthy volunteers into Tempus tubes, and RNA was extracted according to the manufacturer's instructions. Total RNA, without cell sorting, was DNase treated with RQ1 DNase before reverse transcription, targeting about 1 to 1,100 ng input. Skin biopsy and whole blood libraries were made to test pipeline robustness in samples where T cells form a minority population. This clonotype has more than one count but fewer than ten. The antigen this receptor binds is unknown. It has no much larger one-base neighbor in the sample; base qualities were not kept.

This sequence originates from a male donor in good health. The sequence is built from TRBV7-7 and TRBJ2-3, with 9 central nucleotides matching TRBD1. The nucleotide sequence is given as TGTGCCAGCAGCGCCGGGACAGGGGATACGCAGTATTTT. Its amino acids are CASSAGTGDTQYF.